These 21 T cell receptor beta chains came from one sample sequenced in a study of T cells in Graves' hyperthyroidism and ophthalmopathy (dated by TCRdb to the late 2010s). The library was made by multiplex PCR. This sample was sequenced with an Illumina HiSeq 2000. The TCR beta CDR3 regions were amplified from the RNA transcripts. For the first round of RT-PCR on the TCR CDR3, the HTBI primer set was used together with the Qiagen OneStep RT-PCR kit. TCRdb passed the public sequencing reads through fastp at Q25 and MiXCR, retaining productive beta sequences. Rows are combined by CDR3 protein, so each entry shows the most common genes and DNA. A total of around 300,000 distinct CDR3 sequences appear in this sample, roughly an eighth of them only once. About 37% of the sample goes to the ten largest clones. The sample consisted of blood. All receptors come from a woman aged 40 to 49 with Graves' ophthalmopathy.

This clonotype was counted ten times or more. This chain connects TRBV2 to TRBJ1-5, with D perhaps TRBD1 (5 bases). This CDR3 has 15 amino acids. Trimming cost V 6 bases and J 3 bases, with 15 bases left between them. Looked up from germline, CDR1 is SNHLY and CDR2 is FYNNEI. This chain's CDR3 is CASRTGLPFNQPQHF. The DNA for the CDR3 is TGTGCCAGCAGAACAGGCTTACCTTTCAATCAGCCCCAGCATTTT.

This clonotype was seen many times. The gene calls are TRBV12-3 or TRBV12-4 and TRBJ2-7; a possible D gene is TRBD1 (5 bases). V lost 6 bases and J lost 5, with 11 bases in between. There are 12 residues in the CDR3. The CDR3 DNA sequence: TGTGCCAGCAGCCCGACAGCGAACGAGCAGTACTTC. The encoded protein is CASSPTANEQYF.

This clonotype was detected ten times or more. This chain joins TRBV3-1 and TRBJ1-5; the match to TRBD1 covers 7 bases. CDR1 and CDR2 (germline): LGHDT, YNNKEL (reference sequence). The CDR3 sequence is 17 residues long. V lost 4 bases and J lost 2; bases outside the gene matches: 11. This chain's CDR3 is CASSPNQRQGRNQPQHF. CDR3 DNA: TGTGCCAGCAGCCCGAACCAGAGACAGGGCCGCAATCAGCCCCAGCATTTT.

This clonotype was observed a handful of times. The J gene is TRBJ2-1, the V gene TRBV7-9, with TRBD2 matching 13 bases. V gave up 2 bases and J gave up 9 bases; unmatched junction bases: 10. In germline, CDR1 is SEHNR, CDR2 FQNEAQ (reference sequence). The CDR3 is 17 amino acids. CDR3 sequence: CASSLRPGTSGKIEQFF. Written as DNA, the CDR3 is TGTGCCAGCAGCTTAAGGCCCGGGACTAGCGGGAAGATTGAGCAGTTCTTC. Filled out from reference TRBV7-9 and TRBJ2-1, the complete variable domain reads DTGVSQNPRHKITKRGQNVTFRCDPISEHNRLYWYRQTLGQGPEFLTYFQNEAQLEKSRLLSDRFSAERPKGSFSTLEIQRTEQGDSAMYLCASSLRPGTSGKIEQFFGPGTRLTVL.

The chain has TRBV2 and TRBJ2-1; 13 bases are shared with TRBD2. Germline V gene sequence: CDR1 SNHLY, CDR2 FYNNEI. The CDR3 contains 17 residues. V gave up 4 bases and J gave up 3 bases; unmatched junction bases: 6. This CDR3 is CASSATSGGLHYNEQFF. In DNA, the CDR3 is TGTGCCAGCAGTGCGACTAGCGGGGGGCTTCACTACAATGAGCAGTTCTTC.

On this clonotype: A single base separates this from a much larger clone, so it may be a read error. The chain is built from TRBV7-9 and TRBJ2-7; D unclear. CDR1 is SEHNR, CDR2 FQNEAQ, per germline (reference sequence). There are 15 residues in the CDR3. The CDR3 region has the DNA TGTGCCAGCAGCCCCGCCAGGACCCCCTACGACGAGCAGCACTTC. Translated: CASSPARTPYDEQHF.

This clonotype was recorded a few times. The chain uses TRBV7-8 and TRBJ1-2; the match to TRBD1 covers 7 bases. Germline assignment: CDR1 SGHVS and CDR2 FQNEAQ. The V and J ends lost 0 bases and 5 bases, in that order; junction bases with no gene match: 12. The CDR3 has 17 amino acids. Here the CDR3 DNA reads TGTGCCAGCAGCTTAGCGGGAAGACAGGGCGGGGGGTATGGCTACACCTTC. Amino acids: CASSLAGRQGGGYGYTF.

The chain carries TRBV28 and TRBJ1-5; maybe TRBD1 (6 bases). This CDR3 has 15 residues. V lost 5 bases and J 5 bases, leaving 16 bases between the germline ends. Germline V gene sequence: CDR1 MDHEN, CDR2 SYDVKM. The DNA for the CDR3 is TGTGCCAGCAGTCGCCTCCAGGGGTTGGATCAGCCCCAGCATTTT. This translates into CASSRLQGLDQPQHF.

The table lists this clonotype with many counts. This chain links TRBV28 with TRBJ2-5; 8 bases are a match to TRBD1. With 3 bases clipped from V and 2 bases from J, the junction kept 20 bases outside the gene matches. This CDR3 region has 20 residues. Germline V gene lookup returns CDR1 MDHEN and CDR2 SYDVKM. CDR3 residues: CASSFSVQDRGRVEQETQYF. DNA of the CDR3: TGTGCCAGCAGTTTTAGCGTTCAAGACAGGGGAAGGGTCGAACAAGAGACCCAGTACTTC. The variable domain in full, with the rest retrieved from reference TRBV28 and TRBJ2-5, is DVKVTQSSRYLVKRTGEKVFLECVQDMDHENMFWYRQDPGLGLRLIYFSYDVKMKEKGDIPEGYSVSREKKERFSLILESASTNQTSMYLCASSFSVQDRGRVEQETQYFGPGTRLLVL.

This clonotype was recorded at least ten times. This chain uses TRBV7-9 with TRBJ1-1; a possible D gene is TRBD1 (6 bases). CDR3 size: 14 residues. Per germline, CDR1 SEHNR and CDR2 FQNEAQ (reference sequence). The V end lost 6 bases, the J end lost 1 base, and 12 bases lay between the germline ends. CDR3 nucleotides: TGTGCCAGCAGGACCCAGGGGCCGAACACTGAAGCTTTCTTT. Residues: CASRTQGPNTEAFF. The full variable domain, in which reference TRBV7-9 and TRBJ1-1 provide the parts outside the CDR3, is DTGVSQNPRHKITKRGQNVTFRCDPISEHNRLYWYRQTLGQGPEFLTYFQNEAQLEKSRLLSDRFSAERPKGSFSTLEIQRTEQGDSAMYLCASRTQGPNTEAFFGQGTRLTVV.

This clonotype was detected only once. This may stem from a read error, because a much larger clone lies one nucleotide away. This sequence joins TRBV10-3 and TRBJ2-1; TRBD2 matches 7 bases. The better agreement between TRBJ2-7 and the DNA end casts doubt on the J call. In germline, CDR1 is ENHRY, CDR2 SYGVKD. The CDR3 spans 13 residues. Written as DNA, the CDR3 is TGTGCCATCACGGGGGAGGGTCGCAATGAGCAGTACTTC. Its translation is CAITGEGRNEQYF.

V usage is TRBV5-1 and J usage is TRBJ1-5; 7 bases fit TRBD1. The V gene end was trimmed by 4 bases and the J gene end by 4 bases; junction bases not matched to a gene: 5. CDR3 length: 14 residues. Germline assignment: CDR1 SGHRS and CDR2 YFSETQ. CDR3 region: CASSPGGKNQPQHF. In DNA form, the CDR3 reads TGCGCCAGCAGCCCAGGGGGGAAGAATCAGCCCCAGCATTTT.

As for this clonotype: A much larger clone is a single base away; this may be a read error. J is TRBJ2-2 and V is TRBV24-1, with TRBD2 matching over 10 bases. The V gene's germline CDR1 is KGHDR and CDR2 SFDVKD. CDR3 length: 19 residues. V lost 3 bases and J lost 4; bases outside the gene matches: 13. CDR3 DNA sequence: TGTGCCACCAGTGATCAAGGACTAGCGGTGGGCCTACGCACCGGGGAGCTGTTTTTT. Translation: CATSDQGLAVGLRTGELFF.

The rearrangement joins TRBV11-2 to TRBJ2-1; D possibly corresponds to TRBD1 (6 bases). Trimming left V 0 bases short and J 0 bases short, with 12 bases between. This CDR3 has 17 amino acids. Per the germline V gene, CDR1 is SGHAT and CDR2 is FQNNGV. The DNA for the CDR3 is TGTGCCAGCAGCTTAGATCTATGGGGGCGCTCCTACAATGAGCAGTTCTTC. Its translation: CASSLDLWGRSYNEQFF.

This clonotype was picked up many times. This chain links TRBV12-3 or TRBV12-4 with TRBJ2-7; possible D gene TRBD1, 6 bases. V dropped 8 bases and J dropped 1 base, with 12 bases sitting between them. The CDR3 covers 13 residues. CDR3 in amino acids: CASAQQGSYEQYF. The CDR3 coding sequence is TGTGCCAGCGCCCAACAGGGTTCCTACGAGCAGTACTTC.

The chain combines TRBV13 with TRBJ2-1; D gene uncertain. With the DNA end fitting TRBJ2-7 better, the J assignment may be wrong. The CDR3 has 15 amino acids. The germline V gene encodes CDR1 PRHDT and CDR2 FYEKMQ (reference sequence). The CDR3 DNA reads TGTGCCAGCAGCTTATCGACGGGTTTTGGCAATGAGCAGTACTTC. This gives the protein CASSLSTGFGNEQYF.

This clonotype has just a few counts. This chain uses TRBV3-1 with TRBJ2-1; D could derive from TRBD1 or TRBD2 (5 bases each). The CDR3 length is 17 residues. Trimming cost V 1 base and J 3 bases, with 16 bases left between them. Germline CDR1 is LGHDT and CDR2 is YNNKEL (reference sequence). The chain's CDR3 is CASSQGRGVGLYNEQFF. The CDR3 DNA reads as TGTGCCAGCAGCCAAGGAAGAGGGGTGGGGCTCTACAATGAGCAGTTCTTC.

This clonotype appeared many times. The chain links TRBV27 to TRBJ1-2, with a tentative D call TRBD1 (6 bases). The CDR3 loop spans 19 amino acids. The V gene lost 5 bases and the J gene lost 4 bases, with 29 bases spanning the gap. CDR1 MNHEY and CDR2 SMNVEV come from the germline V gene (reference sequence). This CDR3 is CASSPRRWPPEGGVYGYTF. CDR3 bases: TGTGCCAGCAGTCCCCGCCGTTGGCCACCGGAGGGGGGGGTCTATGGCTACACCTTC.

This clonotype showed up many times. This chain uses TRBV6-6 with TRBJ2-7, with D unresolved. Germline lookup yields CDR1 MNHNY and CDR2 SVGAGI (reference sequence). CDR3 length: 13 amino acids. Trimming removed 2 bases at V and 0 bases at J, with 5 bases between. As DNA, the CDR3 is TGTGCCAGCAGTTACGGGGACTCCTACGAGCAGTACTTC. Encoded protein: CASSYGDSYEQYF.

The genes are TRBV10-3 and TRBJ1-4, with 9 bases lining up with TRBD1. Per germline, CDR1 ENHRY and CDR2 SYGVKD. CDR3 length equals 14 residues. V dropped 6 bases and J dropped 12; count of bases not matched to a gene: 11. The CDR3 reads CAIREGQGTGELFF. The CDR3 nucleotides read TGTGCCATCAGAGAAGGACAGGGGACGGGAGAACTGTTTTTT.

This clonotype was observed many times. The rearrangement joins TRBV3-1 to TRBJ2-1, with 9 positions matching TRBD1. The V gene's germline CDR1 is LGHDT and CDR2 YNNKEL (reference sequence). V was clipped by 2 bases and J by 4 bases; unmatched bases: 6. The length of the CDR3 is 16 residues. The CDR3 DNA reads TGTGCCAGCAGCCAAATTAGGACAGGGGTATACAATGAGCAGTTCTTC. It codes for CASSQIRTGVYNEQFF.